This is a list of T cell receptor beta chains from one sample in a study of T cells in Graves' hyperthyroidism and ophthalmopathy. TCRdb re-called the multiplex PCR reads with MiXCR, one entry per CDR3 protein. The sample has around 350,000 distinct CDR3 sequences, about 16% seen once. Source material: blood. Receptors were obtained from a woman aged 55-70 years with Graves' ophthalmopathy. The CDR3 runs from the conserved cysteine through the conserved F or W. A D gene is named only where the DNA matches it firmly. Clone size is shown for a subset of rows, as once, few, many or a class of expanded clone.

CDR3aa: CASSRGAGYTF
CDR3nt: TGTGCCAGCAGCCGTGGGGCTGGCTACACCTTC
len: 11
abundance: many
v_gene: TRBV12-3/TRBV12-4
d_gene: .
j_gene: TRBJ1-2

CDR3aa: CASSYLLAGGTDTQYF
CDR3nt: TGTGCCAGCAGTTACCTACTAGCGGGGGGCACAGATACGCAGTATTTT
len: 16
abundance: many
v_gene: TRBV6-5
d_gene: TRBD2
j_gene: TRBJ2-3

CDR3aa: CASSLSASTGELFF
CDR3nt: TGTGCCAGCAGTTTATCGGCTAGCACCGGGGAGCTGTTTTTT
len: 14
abundance: many
v_gene: TRBV28
d_gene: .
j_gene: TRBJ2-2

CDR3aa: CASSATPSYNEQFF
CDR3nt: TGTGCCAGCAGCGCGACACCCTCCTACAATGAGCAGTTCTTC
len: 14
abundance: many
v_gene: TRBV7-9
d_gene: .
j_gene: TRBJ2-1

CDR3aa: CASSLGVRETQYF
CDR3nt: TGTGCCAGCAGCTTAGGGGTGAGGGAGACCCAGTACTTC
len: 13
abundance: many
v_gene: TRBV7-3
d_gene: .
j_gene: TRBJ2-5

CDR3aa: CASSLLAGHQETQYF
CDR3nt: TGTGCCAGCAGCTTATTGGCCGGGCACCAAGAGACCCAGTACTTC
len: 15
abundance: many
v_gene: TRBV7-3
d_gene: .
j_gene: TRBJ2-5

CDR3aa: CASSQTSGRAWDTQYF
CDR3nt: TGTGCCAGCAGTCAGACTAGCGGGAGGGCTTGGGATACGCAGTATTTT
len: 16
abundance: many
v_gene: TRBV27
d_gene: TRBD2
j_gene: TRBJ2-3

CDR3aa: CASSRGGFTDTQYF
CDR3nt: TGTGCCAGCAGCCGAGGGGGCTTCACAGATACGCAGTATTTT
len: 14
abundance: .
v_gene: TRBV7-2
d_gene: TRBD1
j_gene: TRBJ2-3

CDR3aa: CASSYNRESYGYTF
CDR3nt: TGTGCCAGCAGTTACAACAGGGAGTCCTATGGCTACACCTTC
len: 14
abundance: many
v_gene: TRBV6-5
d_gene: .
j_gene: TRBJ1-2

CDR3aa: CASSLTQNTGELFF
CDR3nt: TGTGCCAGCAGCCTGACACAGAACACCGGGGAGCTGTTTTTT
len: 14
abundance: many
v_gene: TRBV11-2
d_gene: .
j_gene: TRBJ2-2

CDR3aa: CASSTSGRDQYF
CDR3nt: TGTGCCAGCAGCACTAGCGGGAGGGATCAGTACTTC
len: 12
abundance: many
v_gene: TRBV12-3/TRBV12-4
d_gene: TRBD2
j_gene: TRBJ2-7

CDR3aa: CASSPSRTGSYGYTF
CDR3nt: TGTGCCAGCAGTCCGTCCCGGACAGGAAGCTATGGCTACACCTTC
len: 15
abundance: many
v_gene: TRBV6-1
d_gene: TRBD1
j_gene: TRBJ1-2

CDR3aa: CASSPLYPRDRFRSGELFF
CDR3nt: TGTGCCAGCAGTCCTCTTTATCCCCGGGACAGGTTTCGCTCCGGGGAGCTGTTTTTT
len: 19
abundance: few
v_gene: TRBV27
d_gene: TRBD1
j_gene: TRBJ2-2

CDR3aa: CASSVDGGGSGNTIYF
CDR3nt: TGTGCCAGCAGCGTAGATGGTGGAGGGTCTGGAAACACCATATATTTT
len: 16
abundance: few
v_gene: TRBV9
d_gene: .
j_gene: TRBJ1-3

CDR3aa: CATSRDRRYEQYF
CDR3nt: TGTGCCACCTCTCGGGACAGGAGGTACGAGCAGTACTTC
len: 13
abundance: .
v_gene: TRBV12-3/TRBV12-4
d_gene: TRBD1
j_gene: TRBJ2-7

CDR3aa: CAISGLTNTGELFF
CDR3nt: TGTGCTATATCGGGACTTACGAACACCGGGGAGCTGTTTTTT
len: 14
abundance: many
v_gene: TRBV7-9
d_gene: .
j_gene: TRBJ2-2

CDR3aa: CASSWGQTTGELFF
CDR3nt: TGCGCCAGCAGCTGGGGACAGACCACCGGGGAGCTGTTTTTT
len: 14
abundance: many
v_gene: TRBV5-1
d_gene: TRBD1
j_gene: TRBJ2-2

CDR3aa: CASSDRGRDYTGELFF
CDR3nt: TGTGCCAGCAGTGACAGAGGGAGGGATTACACCGGGGAGCTGTTTTTT
len: 16
abundance: .
v_gene: TRBV6-4
d_gene: TRBD2
j_gene: TRBJ2-2

CDR3aa: CASSLGTSGMTDTQYF
CDR3nt: TGTGCCAGCAGCTTAGGGACTAGCGGGATGACAGATACGCAGTATTTT
len: 16
abundance: many
v_gene: TRBV28
d_gene: TRBD2
j_gene: TRBJ2-3

CDR3aa: CASSSTGVSPLHF
CDR3nt: TGTGCCAGCTCTTCGACAGGCGTCTCACCCCTCCACTTT
len: 13
abundance: many
v_gene: TRBV18
d_gene: .
j_gene: TRBJ1-6

CDR3aa: CASSLKSRRYNEQFF
CDR3nt: TGTGCCAGCAGCTTAAAATCAAGACGTTACAATGAGCAGTTCTTC
len: 15
abundance: many
v_gene: TRBV7-4
d_gene: .
j_gene: TRBJ2-1

CDR3aa: CASSLRTSGPSNTGELFF
CDR3nt: TGTGCCAGCAGCTTGCGTACTAGCGGGCCTTCGAACACCGGGGAGCTGTTTTTT
len: 18
abundance: .
v_gene: TRBV5-8
d_gene: TRBD2
j_gene: TRBJ2-2

CDR3aa: CSARVGGTTDTQYF
CDR3nt: TGCAGTGCTAGAGTAGGGGGAACCACAGATACGCAGTATTTT
len: 14
abundance: many
v_gene: TRBV20-1
d_gene: .
j_gene: TRBJ2-3

CDR3aa: CASSYGTGGYGYTF
CDR3nt: TGTGCCAGCAGTTACGGGACAGGGGGCTATGGCTACACCTTC
len: 14
abundance: .
v_gene: TRBV28
d_gene: TRBD1
j_gene: TRBJ1-2

CDR3aa: CASSQALSRPSPLHF
CDR3nt: TGTGCCAGCAGCCAAGCCTTGTCTCGTCCTTCACCCCTCCACTTT
len: 15
abundance: .
v_gene: TRBV4-2
d_gene: .
j_gene: TRBJ1-6

CDR3aa: CASTEGASEANVLTF
CDR3nt: TGCGCCAGCACCGAGGGAGCCTCTGAGGCCAACGTCCTGACTTTC
len: 15
abundance: .
v_gene: TRBV5-1
d_gene: .
j_gene: TRBJ2-6

CDR3aa: CASSLRQSNTEAFF
CDR3nt: TGCGCCAGCAGCTTGCGCCAGTCGAACACTGAAGCTTTCTTT
len: 14
abundance: few
v_gene: TRBV5-1
d_gene: .
j_gene: TRBJ1-1

CDR3aa: CAWSPIAGLAGIYEQFF
CDR3nt: TGTGCCTGGAGTCCTATAGCGGGACTAGCGGGAATCTATGAGCAGTTCTTC
len: 17
abundance: many
v_gene: TRBV30
d_gene: TRBD2
j_gene: TRBJ2-1

CDR3aa: CASSSGTETYEQYF
CDR3nt: TGTGCCAGCAGCTCCGGGACGGAAACCTACGAGCAGTACTTC
len: 14
abundance: many
v_gene: TRBV5-6
d_gene: .
j_gene: TRBJ2-7

CDR3aa: CASSRLGGQPQHF
CDR3nt: TGTGCCAGCAGCCGCTTAGGAGGTCAGCCCCAGCATTTT
len: 13
abundance: .
v_gene: TRBV6-1
d_gene: .
j_gene: TRBJ1-5

CDR3aa: CASSVRGTASTDTQYF
CDR3nt: TGTGCCAGCAGTGTTCGGGGGACGGCTAGCACAGATACGCAGTATTTT
len: 16
abundance: many
v_gene: TRBV6-1
d_gene: .
j_gene: TRBJ2-3

CDR3aa: CASSQDSGGLEQFF
CDR3nt: TGCGCCAGCAGCCAAGACAGTGGCGGGCTCGAGCAGTTCTTC
len: 14
abundance: .
v_gene: TRBV4-1
d_gene: .
j_gene: TRBJ2-1

CDR3aa: CASSLPAGRNIQYF
CDR3nt: TGTGCCAGCAGTTTACCGGCGGGGAGAAACATTCAGTACTTC
len: 14
abundance: many
v_gene: TRBV28
d_gene: .
j_gene: TRBJ2-4

CDR3aa: CASSLGGTGWDIQYF
CDR3nt: TGTGCCAGCAGCTTGGGAGGCACAGGGTGGGACATTCAGTACTTC
len: 15
abundance: .
v_gene: TRBV5-5
d_gene: .
j_gene: TRBJ2-4